This T cell receptor (beta chain) was captured by sequencing in a study of control samples from healthy donors and cancer patients. This clone was seen a handful of times. Only in-frame clones appear in the TCRdb table, and some are missing; sequencing was by immunoSEQ multiplex PCR. The table lists more than 100,000 clones, around nine tenths of them singletons. Sequences were obtained from PBMCs. This sequence was found in a man between 60 and 75 years old with lung cancer.

CDR3 protein: CASSGQGAGGELFF. In DNA, the CDR3 is TGTGCCAGCAGCGGCCAGGGGGCGGGCGGGGAGCTGTTTTTT. This chain joins TRBV7-3 and TRBJ2-2; 8 nucleotides agree with TRBD1. This CDR3 has 14 residues. Germline V gene data show CDR1 as SGHTA and CDR2 as FQGTGA. J gave up 7 bases and V 5 bases, and 6 bases lay outside the gene matches.